One sample yielded the 14 T cell receptor beta chains listed below, sequenced in a study of cytomegalovirus exposure and HLA in healthy donors. Amplification used 60 Vbeta primers and 13 Jbeta primers. Here immunoSEQ multiplex PCR was the method, and the copy in TCRdb shows in-frame clones only, minus some. The data hold 85,000 to 90,000 clones, with around 74% observed a single time. The sample comprised PBMCs. Receptors originate from a man aged 25 to 45 in good health and CMV-seropositive.

The chain carries TRBV30 and TRBJ2-1; 8 bases are shared with TRBD2. CDR1 and CDR2 from the germline V gene are GTSNPN and SVGIG (reference sequence). This CDR3 has 16 amino acids. V gave up 1 base and J gave up 15 bases; unmatched junction bases: 20. This CDR3 reads CAWSAGLAGGGPPLFF. CDR3 in DNA: TGTGCCTGGAGTGCTGGTCTAGCCGGGGGGGGGCCCCCCTTGTTCTTC.

V gene TRBV6-5 combines with J gene TRBJ1-1, with D unclear. CDR1 and CDR2 from the germline V gene are MNHEY and SVGAGI. This CDR3 has 13 residues. Trimming left V 2 bases short and J 1 base short, with 5 bases between. The CDR3 loop is CASSYEANTEAFF. Here the CDR3 DNA reads TGTGCCAGCAGTTACGAAGCGAACACTGAAGCTTTCTTT.

J is TRBJ1-5 and V is TRBV2; maybe TRBD1 (6 bases). CDR1 and CDR2 (germline): SNHLY, FYNNEI. Trimming took 6 bases from V and 8 from J, leaving 20 bases between them. The CDR3 runs 15 residues. CDR3 nucleotides: TGTGCCAGCAGGAGACAGGTGGTCCGTTTTGAGCCCCAGCATTTT. Its protein product is CASRRQVVRFEPQHF. Supplemented by reference TRBV2 and TRBJ1-5, the full variable domain reads EPEVTQTPSHQVTQMGQEVILRCVPISNHLYFYWYRQILGQKVEFLVSFYNNEISEKSEIFDDQFSVERPDGSNFTLKIRSTKLEDSAMYFCASRRQVVRFEPQHFGDGTRLSIL.

The rearrangement joins TRBV5-1 to TRBJ2-2; 9 bases are a match to TRBD1. This CDR3 contains 15 residues. Unmatched junction bases numbered 5, after V lost 4 bases and J lost 4 bases. Looked up from germline, CDR1 is SGHRS and CDR2 is YFSETQ. CDR3 residues: CASSLGTGTTGELFF. CDR3 DNA: TGCGCCAGCAGCCTTGGGACAGGGACCACCGGGGAGCTGTTTTTT. Full variable domain (remainder filled in from reference TRBV5-1 and TRBJ2-2): KAGVTQTPRYLIKTRGQQVTLSCSPISGHRSVSWYQQTPGQGLQFLFEYFSETQRNKGNFPGRFSGRQFSNSRSEMNVSTLELGDSALYLCASSLGTGTTGELFFGEGSRLTVL.

The rearrangement uses TRBV30 and TRBJ1-4, with D perhaps TRBD1 (6 bases). This CDR3 region has 14 residues. Per germline, CDR1 GTSNPN and CDR2 SVGIG (reference sequence). Trimming stripped 3 bases from V and 3 bases from J, with 11 bases between. The CDR3 loop reads CAWSVNRANEKLFF. The CDR3 coding sequence is TGTGCCTGGAGCGTAAACAGGGCTAATGAAAAACTGTTTTTT.

The chain recombines TRBV6-4 with TRBJ2-3, with 7 bases identical to TRBD1. CDR3 length equals 14 residues. Germline V CDR1 and CDR2: MRHNA, SNTAGT. With V trimmed by 6 bases and J by 1 base, 4 bases remained unmatched. The DNA of the CDR3 is TGTGCCAGCAGCGCGACAGGGCGCACAGATACGCAGTATTTT. This codes for CASSATGRTDTQYF.

V usage is TRBV5-1 and J usage is TRBJ1-2; 7 bases match TRBD1. Germline V CDR1 and CDR2: SGHRS, YFSETQ. V shed 5 bases, J shed 1 base, and the junction held 2 bases outside the gene matches. The CDR3 consists of 13 residues. The CDR3 DNA sequence: TGCGCCAGCAGGGGACAGATTAACTATGGCTACACCTTC. Translation gives CASRGQINYGYTF.

This clone has only a few counts. This chain links TRBV6-1 with TRBJ1-5, with TRBD1 matching over 8 bases. The ends lost 4 bases at V and 1 base at J; junction bases unmatched: 6. The germline gives CDR1 MNHNS, CDR2 SASEGT. The CDR3 runs 16 residues. The CDR3 nucleotides read TGTGCCAGCAGTGTATATCAGGGGGCGAGCAATCAGCCCCAGCATTTT. It yields the protein CASSVYQGASNQPQHF.

J is TRBJ2-2 and V is TRBV2, with D possibly matching TRBD1 (6 bases). The CDR3 extends over 14 amino acids. Trimming removed 8 bases from V and 0 bases from J, with 10 bases in between. Per the germline V gene, CDR1 is SNHLY and CDR2 is FYNNEI. The CDR3, as DNA: TGTGCCAGCGTGGCAGGGGCGAACACCGGGGAGCTGTTTTTT. Amino acids: CASVAGANTGELFF.

V usage is TRBV7-2 and J usage is TRBJ1-5; 9 nucleotides agree with TRBD1. The CDR3 has 14 amino acids. The junction had 4 bases not matched to a gene; V was cut back by 5 bases and J by 5 bases. Germline lookup yields CDR1 SGHTA and CDR2 FQGNSA. The CDR3 coding sequence is TGTGCCAGCAGCGGGCGGACAGGGGATCAGCCCCAGCATTTT. Residues: CASSGRTGDQPQHF.

The CDR3 DNA reads TGTGCCAGCAGCGCGGCTGCAAATGAGCAGTTCTTC. Translated: CASSAAANEQFF. The genes are TRBV7-2 and TRBJ2-1; D remains unclear. There are 12 residues in the CDR3. V was trimmed by 5 bases and J by 7 bases, leaving 9 bases between them. From germline, CDR1 is SGHTA and CDR2 FQGNSA. Complete variable domain (other parts from reference TRBV7-2 and TRBJ2-1): GAGVSQSPSNKVTEKGKDVELRCDPISGHTALYWYRQSLGQGLEFLIYFQGNSAPDKSGLPSDRFSAERTGGSVSTLTIQRTQQEDSAVYLCASSAAANEQFFGPGTRLTVL.

The sample holds one count of this clone. CDR3 coding DNA: TGTGCCAGTAATGGGGACTTTAACTATGGCTACACCTTC. Translation gives CASNGDFNYGYTF. The gene calls are TRBV19 and TRBJ1-2; D perhaps matches TRBD1 (5 bases). Trimming stripped 7 bases from V and 1 base from J, with 10 bases between. The germline V gene encodes CDR1 LNHDA and CDR2 SQIVND (reference sequence). The CDR3 has 13 residues.

This chain joins TRBV11-2 and TRBJ2-7; no reliable D call. V was cut by 1 base and J by 4 bases, with 11 bases left in between. Germline lookup yields CDR1 SGHAT and CDR2 FQNNGV. The CDR3 loop spans 14 amino acids. This CDR3 reads CASSLGEALYEQYF. CDR3 sequence (DNA): TGTGCCAGCAGCTTAGGTGAAGCCCTTTACGAGCAGTACTTC.

This clone has just one count. The V gene is TRBV15, the J gene TRBJ1-1; 7 nucleotides agree with TRBD1. After removal of 5 bases from V and 4 bases from J, the junction contained 7 bases not matched to a gene. The V gene's germline CDR1 is LNHNV and CDR2 YYDKDF (reference sequence). The length of the CDR3 is 14 residues. CDR3 sequence: CATSGTGDATEAFF. The CDR3 DNA is TGTGCCACCAGCGGCACAGGGGACGCCACTGAAGCTTTCTTT.